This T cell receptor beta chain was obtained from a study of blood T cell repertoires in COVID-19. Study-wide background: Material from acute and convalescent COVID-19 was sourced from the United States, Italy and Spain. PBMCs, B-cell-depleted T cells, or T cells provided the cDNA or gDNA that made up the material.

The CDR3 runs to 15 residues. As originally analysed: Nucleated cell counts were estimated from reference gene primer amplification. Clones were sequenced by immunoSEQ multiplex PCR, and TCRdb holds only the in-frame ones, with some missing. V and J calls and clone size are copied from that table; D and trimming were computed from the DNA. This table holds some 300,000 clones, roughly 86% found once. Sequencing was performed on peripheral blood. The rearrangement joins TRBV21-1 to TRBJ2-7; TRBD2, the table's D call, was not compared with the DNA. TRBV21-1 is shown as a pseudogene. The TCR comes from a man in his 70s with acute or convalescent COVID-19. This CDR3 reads CASSKGRDLMYEQYF. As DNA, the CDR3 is TGTGCCAGCAGCAAGGGCCGGGATCTGATGTACGAGCAGTACTTC.